This is a list of T cell receptor beta chains from one sample in a study of blood T cell repertoires in COVID-19. Assay used: immunoSEQ multiplex PCR; TCRdb lists only in-frame clones, some missing. The table has a few hundred thousand clones, around 84% seen once. The sequenced sample consisted of PBMCs or T cells enriched from blood (not recorded which). The receptors come from a woman in her thirties or forties with acute COVID-19. Both conserved end residues are part of each CDR3. D genes are given only for firm matches. Expanded clones are given a class, and other clones once, few, many or no size at all.

clone_size: -
d_call: TRBD1
v_call: TRBV9
j_call: TRBJ1-1
cdr3_aa: CASSLVTGVNTEAFF

clone_size: once
d_call: TRBD1
v_call: TRBV29-1
j_call: TRBJ1-3
cdr3_aa: CSVPGQGGNTIYF

clone_size: -
d_call: TRBD2
v_call: TRBV4-2
j_call: TRBJ2-5
cdr3_aa: CASSQGGLAGETQYF

clone_size: -
d_call: -
v_call: TRBV30
j_call: TRBJ1-4
cdr3_aa: CAWRPGLLNEKLFF

clone_size: -
d_call: -
v_call: TRBV4-1
j_call: TRBJ2-5
cdr3_aa: CASSVLGSRTQYF

clone_size: -
d_call: -
v_call: TRBV20-1
j_call: TRBJ2-1
cdr3_aa: CSARQYNEQFF

clone_size: -
d_call: -
v_call: TRBV5-6
j_call: TRBJ1-2
cdr3_aa: CASSLGDYRGYGYTF

clone_size: -
d_call: TRBD1
v_call: TRBV14
j_call: TRBJ1-3
cdr3_aa: CASSRYYRGVSGNTIYF

clone_size: -
d_call: TRBD2
v_call: TRBV7-8
j_call: TRBJ2-1
cdr3_aa: CASSRTSGASYNEQFF

clone_size: few
d_call: -
v_call: TRBV6-5
j_call: TRBJ2-7
cdr3_aa: CASQTVYEQYF

clone_size: -
d_call: TRBD1
v_call: TRBV11-2
j_call: TRBJ1-1
cdr3_aa: CASSHYRDRGFTEAFF

clone_size: -
d_call: TRBD1
v_call: TRBV5-5
j_call: TRBJ2-2
cdr3_aa: CASSSGTGGIATGELFF

clone_size: -
d_call: TRBD1
v_call: TRBV28
j_call: TRBJ1-4
cdr3_aa: CASSDRGPEKLFF

clone_size: few
d_call: TRBD1
v_call: TRBV7-2
j_call: TRBJ1-2
cdr3_aa: CASSIDPRTGASYGYTF

clone_size: -
d_call: TRBD2
v_call: TRBV15
j_call: TRBJ2-2
cdr3_aa: CATSRDLLAANTGELFF

clone_size: -
d_call: TRBD2
v_call: TRBV15
j_call: TRBJ2-5
cdr3_aa: CATSRDASGQETQYF

clone_size: -
d_call: TRBD1
v_call: TRBV9
j_call: TRBJ1-6
cdr3_aa: CASSAEGTVKNSPLHF

clone_size: -
d_call: -
v_call: TRBV6-5
j_call: TRBJ1-1
cdr3_aa: CASSSLWAGNTEAFF

clone_size: -
d_call: TRBD1
v_call: TRBV15
j_call: TRBJ1-1
cdr3_aa: CATSRYGTGPNTEAFF

clone_size: -
d_call: -
v_call: TRBV3-1/TRBV3-2
j_call: TRBJ1-1
cdr3_aa: CASSQIWSPGAEAFF

clone_size: few
d_call: -
v_call: TRBV30
j_call: TRBJ1-4
cdr3_aa: CAWSTGIGEKLFF

clone_size: -
d_call: -
v_call: TRBV6-5
j_call: TRBJ1-2
cdr3_aa: CASSRLQGRDGYTF

clone_size: few
d_call: TRBD2
v_call: TRBV7-8
j_call: TRBJ2-1
cdr3_aa: CASSSFPSGRRDEQFF

clone_size: few
d_call: -
v_call: TRBV30
j_call: TRBJ2-7
cdr3_aa: CAWSGGVYSYEQYF

clone_size: -
d_call: TRBD2
v_call: TRBV5-4
j_call: TRBJ2-2
cdr3_aa: CASSLGVAGAAGELFF

clone_size: -
d_call: TRBD1
v_call: TRBV28
j_call: TRBJ2-7
cdr3_aa: CASTQIQGRALYEQYF

clone_size: -
d_call: -
v_call: TRBV15
j_call: TRBJ1-5
cdr3_aa: CATSDSPYSNQPQHF

clone_size: -
d_call: TRBD2
v_call: TRBV5-1
j_call: TRBJ2-7
cdr3_aa: CASSLDYPPGGEQYF

clone_size: -
d_call: -
v_call: TRBV11-3
j_call: TRBJ1-1
cdr3_aa: CASSLFLNTEAFF

clone_size: -
d_call: TRBD1
v_call: TRBV7-9
j_call: TRBJ1-5
cdr3_aa: CASSPQGERQPQHF

clone_size: few
d_call: TRBD1
v_call: TRBV18
j_call: TRBJ2-5
cdr3_aa: CASSPSWDRKETQYF

clone_size: -
d_call: TRBD2
v_call: TRBV9
j_call: TRBJ2-3
cdr3_aa: CASSETSGYTDTQYF

clone_size: -
d_call: -
v_call: TRBV19
j_call: TRBJ1-2
cdr3_aa: CASSDTASNYGYTF

clone_size: few
d_call: -
v_call: TRBV11-2
j_call: TRBJ2-2
cdr3_aa: CASSLLAAGGGTGELFF

clone_size: -
d_call: TRBD2
v_call: TRBV30
j_call: TRBJ2-3
cdr3_aa: CACSGSTDTQYF

clone_size: -
d_call: -
v_call: TRBV23-1
j_call: TRBJ1-5
cdr3_aa: CASSQLFNQPQHF

clone_size: -
d_call: -
v_call: TRBV7-9
j_call: TRBJ1-4
cdr3_aa: CASSLEGRNEKLFF

clone_size: -
d_call: -
v_call: TRBV2
j_call: TRBJ1-5
cdr3_aa: CASSEGRNQPQHF

clone_size: -
d_call: -
v_call: TRBV10-3
j_call: TRBJ2-5
cdr3_aa: CAGGPGETQYF

clone_size: -
d_call: TRBD1
v_call: TRBV7-8
j_call: TRBJ1-1
cdr3_aa: CASSLARTGNTEAFF

clone_size: -
d_call: TRBD1
v_call: TRBV2
j_call: TRBJ1-5
cdr3_aa: CASGQLRGTAYSNQPQHF

clone_size: -
d_call: TRBD2
v_call: TRBV11-2
j_call: TRBJ2-1
cdr3_aa: CASSLTPGTSVNEQFF

clone_size: -
d_call: -
v_call: TRBV4-3
j_call: TRBJ2-3
cdr3_aa: CASSQDWGPDTQYF

clone_size: -
d_call: -
v_call: TRBV30
j_call: TRBJ2-7
cdr3_aa: CAWSVSYEQYF

clone_size: many
d_call: -
v_call: TRBV19
j_call: TRBJ1-1
cdr3_aa: CASSIVPGEGTEAFF

clone_size: few
d_call: TRBD2
v_call: TRBV7-2
j_call: TRBJ2-4
cdr3_aa: CASSYRLAGAGAKNIQYF

clone_size: -
d_call: TRBD1
v_call: TRBV19
j_call: TRBJ2-7
cdr3_aa: CASSLHGTGYAYEQYF

clone_size: -
d_call: -
v_call: TRBV6-2/TRBV6-3
j_call: TRBJ1-1
cdr3_aa: CASSYPTGTNTEAFF

clone_size: -
d_call: -
v_call: TRBV7-2
j_call: TRBJ2-3
cdr3_aa: CASSPTSTGTDTQYF

clone_size: -
d_call: TRBD1
v_call: TRBV12-3/TRBV12-4
j_call: TRBJ1-1
cdr3_aa: CASSPTGLTEAFF

clone_size: -
d_call: -
v_call: TRBV5-1
j_call: TRBJ2-2
cdr3_aa: CASRHPGTLPTGELFF

clone_size: -
d_call: TRBD2
v_call: TRBV10-3
j_call: TRBJ2-7
cdr3_aa: CATRGAGGRNEQYF

clone_size: -
d_call: -
v_call: TRBV7-2
j_call: TRBJ2-1
cdr3_aa: CASSRGIYNEQFF